The clone carrying this TCR beta chain was seen more than once but under ten times. Time point defined: sample taken at primary tumor resection. This specimen comes from a study of spatial heterogeneity in lung cancer. V lost 3 bases, J lost 13 bases, and 15 bases lay in between. Germline V gene data show CDR1 as LGHDT and CDR2 as YNNKEL (reference sequence). This CDR3 contains 12 residues. TCRdb re-analysed the 5' RACE reads in MiXCR, keeping a single row per CDR3 protein. The sample carries just over 75,000 distinct CDR3 sequences, roughly 8% recorded once. The TCR originated in a male donor with early-stage non-small cell lung cancer. The genes are TRBV3-1 and TRBJ1-1, with D possibly TRBD1 on 5 matching bases. This specimen was PBMCs, taken at surgery. The CDR3 DNA reads TGTGCCAGCAGCCAGGGGCCCACCGGAGGTTTCTTT. It is translated as CASSQGPTGGFF.